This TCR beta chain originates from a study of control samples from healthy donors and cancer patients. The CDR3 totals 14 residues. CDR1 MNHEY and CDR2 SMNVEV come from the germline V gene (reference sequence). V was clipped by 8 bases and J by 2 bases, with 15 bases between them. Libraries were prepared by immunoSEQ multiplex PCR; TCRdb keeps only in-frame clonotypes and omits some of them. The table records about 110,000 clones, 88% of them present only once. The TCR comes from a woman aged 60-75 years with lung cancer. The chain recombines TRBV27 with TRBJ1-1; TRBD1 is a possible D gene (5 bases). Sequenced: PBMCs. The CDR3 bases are TGTGCCAGCGGATATTACGGGGCAAACACTGAAGCTTTCTTT. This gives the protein CASGYYGANTEAFF.